This T cell receptor (beta chain) was identified in a study of blood T cell repertoires in COVID-19 (TCRdb year 2020). Broadly, across the study: Samples covering the acute and convalescent phases of COVID-19 were provided by collaborators in the United States, Italy and Spain. The material from the prospective study consisted of cDNA or gDNA derived from T cells, B-cell-depleted T cells, or PBMCs. The dataset comprised deeply sampled blood TCRbeta repertoires from subjects exposed to, actively infected with, or recovered from COVID-19. The repertoires were released in a freely available public database meant as a resource for research on the immune response to SARS-CoV-2. Samples came from the ongoing ImmuneRACE study (first 160 participants) plus 1,254 subjects from 6 global collaborators. Sample metadata almost always included a de-identified subject ID, COVID-19 status, age in years and sex. Where available, HLA class I and class II types were obtained from metadata supplied by the sample provider rather than from assay-based typing.

Whole blood was collected in K2EDTA tubes by collaborating institutions according to the institutions' own protocols. For TCRbeta analysis, collaborator samples were shipped as frozen whole blood, as isolated PBMCs, or as DNA extracted from either sample type. About this clone itself: Its recognized antigen is unknown. No base quality information exists; no much larger clone differs at one position.

TCRbeta CDR3 regions were amplified from genomic DNA using the immunoSEQ Assay, a bias-controlled multiplex PCR. Turning to the authors' computational methods: The number of nucleated cells in each sample was estimated by amplification of reference gene primers within the assay. To quantify the absolute abundance of each unique TCRbeta CDR3 rearrangement, sequence reads were collapsed and filtered. For each sample, productive Simpson clonality was calculated by taking the square root of Simpson's diversity index across productive rearrangements. The table comes from immuneACCESS by way of TCRdb, which keeps in-frame sequences with V and J called. Part of the clones is missing from these tables; in studies checked, under half for an unresolved V gene and the rest for unknown reasons. Clone size and V and J calls were adopted from that table, with D and trimming inferred from the DNA. Across this sample there are 45,000 to 70,000 clones, with 80% to 85% seen only once. Approximately 30% of the sample is taken by the ten largest.

The investigation overall reported the following: How much clinical and demographic metadata was included differed by source and by participant, and the metadata was provided uncurated.

The source of this sequence is a woman aged 80 or over with active or convalescent COVID-19. Sequenced: peripheral blood.

The bases are TGCGCCAGCAGACAGGGGGCGGACACCGGGGAGCTGTTTTTT. Translated, this is CASRQGADTGELFF. In this chain, TRBV10-1 is recombined with TRBJ2-2; 9 junctional bases match TRBD1. In the germline V gene (reference sequence), CDR1 corresponds to WNHNN and CDR2 to SYGVQD. Compared with germline, V lacks 6 bases and J lacks 3 bases; bases without a gene match: 2. CDR3 length: 14 amino acids, cysteine to phenylalanine. Only the CDR3 portion is preserved as DNA: 42 bases, with reading frame beginning at the first base.